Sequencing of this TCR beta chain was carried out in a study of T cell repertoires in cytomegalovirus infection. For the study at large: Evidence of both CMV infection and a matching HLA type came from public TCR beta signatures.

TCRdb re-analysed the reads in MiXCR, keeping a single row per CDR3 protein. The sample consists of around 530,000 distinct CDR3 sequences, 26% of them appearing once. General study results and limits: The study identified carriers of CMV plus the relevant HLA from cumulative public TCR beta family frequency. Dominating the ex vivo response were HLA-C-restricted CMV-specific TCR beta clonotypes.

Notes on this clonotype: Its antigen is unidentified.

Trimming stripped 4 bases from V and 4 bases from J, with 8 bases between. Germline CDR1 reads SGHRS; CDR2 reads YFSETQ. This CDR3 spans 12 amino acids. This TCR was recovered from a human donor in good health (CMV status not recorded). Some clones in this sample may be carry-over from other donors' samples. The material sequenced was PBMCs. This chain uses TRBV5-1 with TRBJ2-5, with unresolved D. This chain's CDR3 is CASSHVGETQYF. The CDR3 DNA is TGCGCCAGCAGCCATGTAGGAGAGACCCAGTACTTC.